The clone carrying this T cell receptor (beta chain) was seen a handful of times. These data originate in a study of beta chain features in type 1 diabetes. The entirety of the isolated RNA underwent reverse transcription, so expressed TCRB transcripts were sequenced. Profiled with immunoSEQ multiplex PCR; TCRdb holds only in-frame clones, not every one. Of around 330,000 clones in the sample, approximately 10% were seen once. J was trimmed by 4 bases and V by 1 base; bases with no gene match: 4. The CDR3 has 17 amino acids. Per germline, CDR1 LNHNV and CDR2 YYDKDF (reference sequence). The chain uses TRBV15 and TRBJ2-2, with 12 bases aligning to TRBD2. The source material was naive CD4+ T cells from blood. This receptor was identified in a woman younger than 45 in good health. The CDR3 DNA sequence: TGTGCCACCAGCAGAGCAGGGACTAGCGGGCGCACCGGGGAGCTGTTTTTT. Its protein is CATSRAGTSGRTGELFF.